Below are 10 T cell receptor beta chains sequenced from a single sample in a study of blood T cells in healthy people across ages. Sample-barcoded 5' priming and a J-beta primer mix drove a second PCR of roughly 6 to 12 cycles. TCRdb re-called the 5' RACE reads through MiXCR, storing one row per CDR3 protein. The table lists hundreds of thousands of distinct CDR3 sequences, 45% to 50% of them singletons. Source material: blood. These receptors were obtained from a woman aged 55-69 years in good health.

V gene TRBV3-1 combines with J gene TRBJ1-5; possible D gene TRBD1, 5 bases. V lost 0 bases and J lost 7, with 7 bases in between. The CDR3 is 13 amino acids. Germline V gene lookup returns CDR1 LGHDT and CDR2 YNNKEL (reference sequence). The CDR3 DNA reads as TGTGCCAGCAGCCAAGATCCAGGGCAGCCCCAGCATTTT. This encodes CASSQDPGQPQHF.

V gene TRBV7-2 combines with J gene TRBJ2-1; D tentatively reads TRBD1 or TRBD2 (5 bases each). The V gene's germline CDR1 is SGHTA and CDR2 FQGNSA. Trimming pared 2 bases from V and 5 bases from J, leaving 25 bases between. This CDR3 has 19 amino acids. As DNA, the CDR3 is TGTGCCAGCAGCTTATTAGAGTGGTTAGGGGCTAGCAGGGACAATGAGCAGTTCTTC. It specifies CASSLLEWLGASRDNEQFF.

This clonotype appeared once. This chain joins TRBV5-6 and TRBJ1-1; possible D gene TRBD1, 6 bases. V lost 2 bases, J lost 0 bases, and 11 bases lay in between. The CDR3 length is 15 residues. The V gene's germline CDR1 is SGHDT and CDR2 YYEEEE. CDR3 sequence (DNA): TGTGCCAGCAGCTTAGGGGGTAGCATGAACACTGAAGCTTTCTTT. This gives the protein CASSLGGSMNTEAFF.

This chain links TRBV20-1 with TRBJ2-7; perhaps TRBD2 as D (5 bases). The CDR3 contains 15 residues. V gave up 0 bases and J gave up 0 bases, with 12 bases separating them. Germline V gene data show CDR1 as DFQATT and CDR2 as SNEGSKA (reference sequence). The chain's CDR3 is CSARDSLAGSYEQYF. The CDR3 nucleotides read TGCAGTGCTAGAGATTCCCTGGCGGGCTCCTACGAGCAGTACTTC.

This rearrangement joins TRBV27 to TRBJ1-2, with TRBD1 matching over 9 bases. CDR1 MNHEY and CDR2 SMNVEV come from the germline V gene (reference sequence). The CDR3 runs to 15 residues. Trimming at V came to 1 base and at J to 7 bases, leaving 7 bases not matched to a gene. CDR3 coding DNA: TGTGCCAGCAGTTTATTAGGACAGGGGAATTCTGGCTACACCTTC. It yields the protein CASSLLGQGNSGYTF.

The chain is built from TRBV4-1 and TRBJ2-1; maybe TRBD1 (6 bases). The CDR3 sequence is 14 residues long. V shed 1 base and J shed 5 bases, with 9 bases lying between them. The germline gives CDR1 MGHRA, CDR2 YSYEKL. The CDR3 sequence: CASSQGTADNEQFF. The CDR3 DNA reads as TGCGCCAGCAGCCAAGGGACAGCCGACAATGAGCAGTTCTTC.

There are a few counts of this clonotype. The CDR3 nucleotides read TGTGCCAGCAGCTTAATACGTGCGGCCTACAATGAGCAGTTCTTC. Its translation: CASSLIRAAYNEQFF. V and J are TRBV7-2 and TRBJ2-1; no definite D call. The CDR3 is 15 amino acids. Trimming cost V 2 bases and J 2 bases, with 10 bases left between them. Germline CDR1 is SGHTA and CDR2 is FQGNSA.

To note about this clonotype: The germline gene is not matched at one end of the junction; a read error may be the cause. This chain links TRBV11-1 with TRBJ2-1; no clear D. Looked up from germline, CDR1 is SGHAT and CDR2 is FQDESV (reference sequence). CDR3 size: 12 residues. CDR3 in DNA: TGTGCCAGCAGCTTCAGCAGCTATGAGCAGTTATTC. Its translation: CASSFSSYEQLF.

This clonotype has a count of ten or more. The CDR3 DNA reads TGCAGTGCCCGGACTAGCGGGAGAAGTAGTGGGCGGAGTGAGCAGTTCTTC. Protein: CSARTSGRSSGRSEQFF. The chain recombines TRBV20-1 with TRBJ2-1; the match to TRBD2 covers 13 bases. J was trimmed by 9 bases and V by 6 bases; bases with no gene match: 17. This CDR3 region has 17 residues. Germline V gene lookup returns CDR1 DFQATT and CDR2 SNEGSKA (reference sequence).

This clonotype was observed a handful of times. The chain uses TRBV20-1 and TRBJ2-3; possible D gene TRBD1, 5 bases. This CDR3 has 13 residues. The germline CDR1 and CDR2 sequences are DFQATT and SNEGSKA (reference sequence). The ends were cut back, 6 bases at V and 5 bases at J, with 15 bases in the middle. The CDR3: CSANRTPGDTQYF. The CDR3 DNA follows: TGCAGTGCAAACAGGACCCCCGGAGATACGCAGTATTTT.